One T cell receptor beta chain is described in this entry. Its antigen is not known. This sample is drawn from a study of cytomegalovirus exposure and HLA in healthy donors. Study conclusions and caveats: Some V segments, including TRBV6-2 and TRBV6-3, were excluded as indistinguishable.

Germline assignment: CDR1 LNHNV and CDR2 YYDKDF (reference sequence). Trimming cost V 6 bases and J 5 bases, with 17 bases left between them. The CDR3 is 15 amino acids. PCR primers comprised 60 Vbeta and 13 Jbeta primers. TCRdb's copy holds only in-frame clones and misses some; the assay was immunoSEQ multiplex PCR. The sample contains under 150,000 clones, 73% of which appear only once. Nominally healthy donors were sampled, though unrecorded immune exposures were likely. The TCR was taken from a woman between 40 and 50 years old in good health and CMV-seronegative. The J gene is TRBJ1-5, the V gene TRBV15, with D possibly matching TRBD1 (6 bases). Sequenced: PBMCs. Here the CDR3 DNA reads TGTGCCACCAGAGCGGGGGCCTCGCCCCATCAGCCCCAGCATTTT. Translated: CATRAGASPHQPQHF.